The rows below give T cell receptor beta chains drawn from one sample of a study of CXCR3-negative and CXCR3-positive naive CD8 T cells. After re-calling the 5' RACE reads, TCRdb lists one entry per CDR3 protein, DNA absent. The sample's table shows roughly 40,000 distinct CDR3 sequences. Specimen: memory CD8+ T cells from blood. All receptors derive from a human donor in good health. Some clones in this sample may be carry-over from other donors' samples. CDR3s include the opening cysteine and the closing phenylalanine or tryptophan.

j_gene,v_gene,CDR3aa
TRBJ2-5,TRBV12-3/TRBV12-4,CASSLAPGGETQYF
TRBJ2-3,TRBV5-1,CASSLGFTSTDTQYF
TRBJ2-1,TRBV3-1,CASSHGLAPYNEQFF
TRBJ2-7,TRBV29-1,CSVTDSYEQYF
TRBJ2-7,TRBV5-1,CASSLGRQTSGSYEQYF
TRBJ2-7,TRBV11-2,CASSLERLYEQYF
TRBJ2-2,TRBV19,CASSRTGDTGELFF
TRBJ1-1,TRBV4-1,CASSQDPGKGTEAFF
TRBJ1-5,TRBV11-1,CASSFPRQPQHF
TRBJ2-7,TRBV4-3,CASSQEVVGWEPSYEQYF
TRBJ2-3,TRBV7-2,CASSLLLAGGGGADTQYF
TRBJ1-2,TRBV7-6,CASSWTENYGYTF
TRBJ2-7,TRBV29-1,CSVEQTGSSYEQYF
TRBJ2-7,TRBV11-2,CASSKQGYEQYF
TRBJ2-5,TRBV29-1,CSALGEGALQETQYF
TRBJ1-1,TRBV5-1,CASSLSTGTENTEAFF
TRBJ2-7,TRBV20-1,CSARVSGTRYEQYF